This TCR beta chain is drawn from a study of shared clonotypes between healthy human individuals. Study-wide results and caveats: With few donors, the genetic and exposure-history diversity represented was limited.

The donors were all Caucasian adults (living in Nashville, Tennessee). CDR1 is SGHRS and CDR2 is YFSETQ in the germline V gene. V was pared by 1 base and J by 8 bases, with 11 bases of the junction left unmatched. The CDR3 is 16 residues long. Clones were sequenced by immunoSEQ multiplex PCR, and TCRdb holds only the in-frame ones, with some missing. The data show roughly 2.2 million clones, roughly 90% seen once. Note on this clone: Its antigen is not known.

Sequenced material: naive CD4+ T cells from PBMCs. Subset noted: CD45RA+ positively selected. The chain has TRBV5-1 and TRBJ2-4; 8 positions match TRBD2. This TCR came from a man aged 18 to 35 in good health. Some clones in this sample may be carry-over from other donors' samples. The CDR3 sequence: CASSLIGGARSDIQYF. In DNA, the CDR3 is TGCGCCAGCAGCTTGATCGGGGGGGCGCGATCGGACATTCAGTACTTC.